The entry that follows covers one T cell receptor (beta chain) sequence. The target antigen is unknown. Here immunoSEQ multiplex PCR was the method, and the copy in TCRdb shows in-frame clones only, minus some. The sample carries 85,000 to 130,000 clones, roughly nine tenths recorded once. Germline CDR1 LNHDA, CDR2 SQIVND (reference sequence). The CDR3 spans 15 residues. V lost 3 bases and J lost 2, with 10 bases in between. The data were obtained in a study of T cell responses to AZD1222 COVID-19 vaccine. Findings and caveats of the study: Only six people who got AZD1222 tested seropositive at baseline. Nearly half of spike-specific TCRs reportedly go after variant regions that carry no mutations.

This rearrangement joins TRBV19 to TRBJ1-4; possibly TRBD1 for D (5 bases). The receptor comes from an adult in good health. Sequenced here: peripheral blood, sampled on day 0 of AZD1222 vaccination. The CDR3: CASSIIGATNEKLFF. The CDR3 DNA reads TGTGCCAGTAGTATCATCGGGGCGACTAATGAAAAACTGTTTTTT.